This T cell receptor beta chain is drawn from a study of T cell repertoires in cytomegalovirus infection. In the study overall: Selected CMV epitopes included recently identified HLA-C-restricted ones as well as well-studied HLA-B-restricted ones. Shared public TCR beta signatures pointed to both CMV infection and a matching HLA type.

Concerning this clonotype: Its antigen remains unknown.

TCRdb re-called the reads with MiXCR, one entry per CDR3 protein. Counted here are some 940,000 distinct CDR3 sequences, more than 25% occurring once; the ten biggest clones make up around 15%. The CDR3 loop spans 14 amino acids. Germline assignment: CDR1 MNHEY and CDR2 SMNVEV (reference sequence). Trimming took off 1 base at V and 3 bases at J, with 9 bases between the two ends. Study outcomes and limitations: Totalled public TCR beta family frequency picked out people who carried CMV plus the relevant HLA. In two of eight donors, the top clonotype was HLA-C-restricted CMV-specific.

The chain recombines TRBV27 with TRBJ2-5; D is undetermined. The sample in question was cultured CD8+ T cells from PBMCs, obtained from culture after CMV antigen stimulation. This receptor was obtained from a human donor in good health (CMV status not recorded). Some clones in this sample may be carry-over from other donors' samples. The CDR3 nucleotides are TGTGCCAGCAGTTTATATGGAGCTAAAGAGACCCAGTACTTC. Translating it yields CASSLYGAKETQYF.